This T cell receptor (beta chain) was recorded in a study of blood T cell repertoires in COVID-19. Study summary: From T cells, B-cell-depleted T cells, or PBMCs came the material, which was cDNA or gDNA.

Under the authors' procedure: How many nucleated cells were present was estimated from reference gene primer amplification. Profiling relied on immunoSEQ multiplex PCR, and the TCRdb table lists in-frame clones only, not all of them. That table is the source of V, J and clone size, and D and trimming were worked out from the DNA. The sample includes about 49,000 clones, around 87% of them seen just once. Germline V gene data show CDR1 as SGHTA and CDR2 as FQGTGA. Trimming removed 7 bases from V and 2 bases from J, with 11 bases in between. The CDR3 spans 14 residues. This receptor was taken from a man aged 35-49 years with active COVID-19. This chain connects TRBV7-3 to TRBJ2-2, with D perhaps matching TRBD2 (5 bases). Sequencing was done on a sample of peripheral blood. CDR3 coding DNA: TGTGCCAGCAAGGCGGGTGCTAACACCGGGGAGCTGTTTTTT. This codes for CASKAGANTGELFF.